This T cell receptor (beta chain) came from a study of OX40 agonist ivuxolimab in advanced cancers. Study details: Given to patients was ivuxolimab, an agonistic anti-OX40 (CD134) antibody. Enrolled patients in dose escalation had cancers that were hepatocellular carcinoma, melanoma, renal cell or head and neck cancer. The mean age was approximately 56 years, ranging from about 23 to 79, with more than 70% of participants male. The study, taken as a whole, reports: At doses 0.1 to 3.0 mg/kg, CD4+ and CD8+ clones expanded.

Method: immunoSEQ multiplex PCR; TCRdb's copy keeps in-frame clones and lacks some. The sample records 66,000 or so clones, 75% to 90% being singletons. Regarding this clone: Its antigen is unidentified.

This CDR3 has 13 residues. Germline CDR1 MGHRA, CDR2 YSYEKL. Trimming stripped 4 bases from V and 3 bases from J, with 10 bases between. This sequence was found in an adult with an advanced solid tumor such as melanoma, head and neck, liver or kidney cancer. The V gene is TRBV4-1, the J gene TRBJ2-7, with D tentatively TRBD1 (6 bases). This specimen consisted of CD4+ or CD8+ T cells sorted from blood, obtained in a trial of the OX40 agonist ivuxolimab. CDR3 residues: CASSPTGNYEQYF. CDR3 DNA sequence: TGCGCCAGCAGCCCGACAGGAAACTACGAGCAGTACTTC.